This T cell receptor beta chain was found in a study of T-cell reconstitution after alpha-beta-depleted transplantation in children. Study conclusions and caveats: There were some patients whose high TCRbeta diversity at day 60 came from surviving recipient T cells and thymic progenitors. About two months after transplant, alpha-beta T cells reportedly came from several hundred expanded graft clones. From newly produced T cells came most of the T-cell counts and diversity one year after transplant.

To note about this clonotype: Its antigen is not known. A much bigger clone sits one base away, suggesting this may be a read error.

Germline CDR1 reads SGHVS; CDR2 reads FNYEAQ. The junction had 10 bases not matched to a gene; V was cut back by 5 bases and J by 4 bases. CDR3 length: 15 residues. Unique molecular identifiers were built into the TCRbeta library. A single record per CDR3 protein comes from TCRdb applying MiXCR to the PCR reads. The sample holds approximately 150,000 distinct CDR3 sequences, around 9% seen once. The TCR sequence derives from a female patient aged 2-9 years who had a stem cell transplant for congenital amegakaryocytic thrombocytopenia, so the T cells may come from the graft donor. The V call is TRBV7-6, the J call TRBJ2-5, with 7 bases that match TRBD2. The material sequenced was PBMCs, mostly from graft donor cells, taken 180 days after TCRalphabeta/CD19-depleted stem cell transplant. In DNA form, the CDR3 reads TGTGCCAGCAGCCCGATTGCGGGAGTCATAGAGACCCAGTACTTC. Its protein is CASSPIAGVIETQYF.